This T cell receptor (beta chain) was sequenced in a study of human T cells and chemical hapten exposure. Study as a whole: An area of 2 cm by 2 cm on upper inner arm skin received 2% DPC for sensitization. Study-wide results and caveats: Compared to controls, expanded TCRs made significantly more large clusters of similar CDR3s. Given that the donors had alopecia, their immune response may differ from that seen in healthy people.

Time point indicated: pre-sensitization, week 0. Treatment here: therapeutic diphenylcyclopropenone sensitization with weekly scalp DPC. V lost 5 bases, J lost 1 base, and 8 bases stayed unmatched. The CDR3 spans 16 residues. Germline lookup yields CDR1 SGHTA and CDR2 FQGNSA. This clonotype was counted only a few times. What it binds is not known. It was the library that attached unique molecular identifiers to individual cDNA molecules. MiXCR, applied by TCRdb to the RACE reads, yields one record per CDR3 protein. This sample has 300,000 to 450,000 distinct CDR3 sequences, with approximately 5.8% found just once.

The genes are TRBV7-2 and TRBJ2-3; TRBD2 aligns across 8 bases. This TCR was sampled from a young woman with alopecia areata. Some clones in this sample may be carry-over from other donors' samples. The input for sequencing was whole blood, taken in connection with sensitization to the hapten diphenylcyclopropenone (DPC). The CDR3 spells CASSPSGAGGTDTQYF. The CDR3 DNA reads as TGTGCCAGCAGCCCGAGCGGAGCGGGGGGCACAGATACGCAGTATTTT.